Listed here are 10 T cell receptor beta chains from one sample, sequenced in a study of graft-versus-host responses after intestinal transplantation. Tissue from the graft was processed to free its intraepithelial and lamina propria lymphocytes. Data came from immunoSEQ multiplex PCR; TCRdb stores just in-frame clones and leaves some out. This sample carries some 29,000 clones, approximately 80% of them seen once, and the ten largest clones take 2.5% to 3.5%. The sample here was ileum tissue, taken 98 days after intestinal transplantation. These receptors all stem from a human patient who received an intestinal transplant, so some T cells may come from the graft donor.

The chain carries TRBV28 and TRBJ2-3; possible D gene TRBD2, 7 bases. There are 16 residues in the CDR3. CDR1 is MDHEN and CDR2 is SYDVKM in the germline V gene. Trimming removed 3 bases from V and 3 bases from J, with 16 bases in between. The CDR3 region has the DNA TGTGCCAGCAGTTTTTCTCTGGGGAGGGGGACAGATACGCAGTATTTT. Amino acid sequence: CASSFSLGRGTDTQYF.

The V call is TRBV27, the J call TRBJ2-2; D is possibly TRBD1 (5 bases). Germline V lookup: CDR1 MNHEY, CDR2 SMNVEV (reference sequence). Trimming took off 3 bases at V and 6 bases at J, with 8 bases between the two ends. The CDR3 totals 13 residues. The chain's CDR3 is CASSLTVAGELFF. The CDR3 nucleotides are TGTGCCAGCAGTTTGACAGTGGCCGGGGAGCTGTTTTTT.

This sequence joins TRBV27 and TRBJ2-1, with 7 bases that match TRBD2. CDR1 and CDR2 (germline): MNHEY, SMNVEV (reference sequence). Germline trimming cut 3 bases from V and 6 bases from J; bases unmatched to any gene: 8. The CDR3 contains 15 residues. The CDR3 bases are TGTGCCAGCAGTTTCCTCGGACTAGTAAGCAATGAGCAGTTCTTC. Its translation is CASSFLGLVSNEQFF.

V gene TRBV2 combines with J gene TRBJ2-7; TRBD2 agrees at 9 bases. The CDR3 is made up of 15 amino acids. Germline V gene sequence: CDR1 SNHLY, CDR2 FYNNEI. Losses at the gene ends were 2 bases for V and 3 bases for J; bases not matched to a gene: 5. The CDR3 DNA follows: TGTGCCAGCAGTGAAAGAATTAGCGGGGGCTACGAGCAGTACTTC. Translated, it gives CASSERISGGYEQYF.

The count of this clone is one. The rearrangement uses TRBV4-1 and TRBJ2-1, with no clear D. Trimming removed 3 bases at V and 6 bases at J, with 6 bases between. Per germline, CDR1 MGHRA and CDR2 YSYEKL. The CDR3 has 12 amino acids. CDR3 sequence reads: CASSHDFNEQFF. The CDR3 nucleotides are TGCGCCAGCAGCCATGATTTCAATGAGCAGTTCTTC.

J is TRBJ1-6 and V is TRBV7-3, with D unclear. This CDR3 has 12 amino acids. Trimming left V 6 bases short and J 7 bases short, with 7 bases between. In germline, CDR1 is SGHTA, CDR2 FQGTGA. CDR3 bases: TGTGCCAGCAGGGACGCCAATTCACCCCTCCACTTT. Protein sequence: CASRDANSPLHF.

V usage is TRBV7-9 and J usage is TRBJ1-5, with 11 bases matching TRBD1. Trimming cost V 4 bases and J 4 bases; bases outside gene matches: 3. CDR3 length: 15 residues. The V gene's germline CDR1 is SEHNR and CDR2 FQNEAQ (reference sequence). The DNA of the CDR3 is TGTGCCAGCAGCTCGGACAGGGGGCTTAATCAGCCCCAGCATTTT. This sequence encodes CASSSDRGLNQPQHF.

The gene calls are TRBV5-1 and TRBJ1-2, with D maybe TRBD1 (5 bases). Trimming left V 1 base short and J 5 bases short, with 18 bases between. The CDR3 is 16 amino acids. The germline V gene encodes CDR1 SGHRS and CDR2 YFSETQ. CDR3 in amino acids: CASSLWGTLLRYGYTF. The CDR3 DNA reads as TGCGCCAGCAGCTTGTGGGGGACCCTACTTCGGTATGGCTACACCTTC.

This clone has only one observation. This chain connects TRBV27 to TRBJ2-5, with 8 bases lining up with TRBD1. The CDR3 totals 15 residues. Trimming removed 6 bases from V and 4 bases from J; junction bases left unmatched: 10. CDR1 and CDR2 (germline): MNHEY, SMNVEV (reference sequence). CDR3 loop: CASSLGQGWRETQYF. CDR3 DNA: TGTGCCAGCAGCCTCGGACAGGGATGGAGAGAGACCCAGTACTTC.

This sequence joins TRBV19 and TRBJ2-7; no clear D gene. In germline, CDR1 is LNHDA, CDR2 SQIVND (reference sequence). CDR3 length equals 15 residues. V was clipped by 1 base and J by 2 bases, with 12 bases between them. The CDR3 coding sequence is TGTGCCAGTAGTATAGGTTCCAGCGTGACCTACGAGCAGTACTTC. Amino acid sequence: CASSIGSSVTYEQYF. The whole variable domain, remainder taken from reference TRBV19 and TRBJ2-7, is DGGITQSPKYLFRKEGQNVTLSCEQNLNHDAMYWYRQDPGQGLRLIYYSQIVNDFQKGDIAEGYSVSREKKESFPLTVTSAQKNPTAFYLCASSIGSSVTYEQYFGPGTRLTVT.